This T cell receptor beta chain originates from a study of early T cells in non-severe SARS-CoV-2 infection. The wider study: Sequencing of unsorted whole blood was done on bulk RNA, leaving chains unpaired.

Attached unique molecular identifiers marked individual cDNA molecules. TCRdb re-analysed the 5' RACE reads in MiXCR, keeping a single row per CDR3 protein. The sample lists roughly 88,000 distinct CDR3 sequences; 13% to 15% were seen once. Trimming removed 6 bases at V and 1 base at J, with 12 bases between. Per germline, CDR1 SQVTM and CDR2 ANQGSEA. CDR3 length equals 13 residues. In this sample, this clonotype turned up a few times. The TCR was taken from an adult who was a healthcare worker with PCR-confirmed SARS-CoV-2 infection or an uninfected control (not recorded which). The sample comprised whole blood. The chain uses TRBV29-1 and TRBJ1-2, with D hard to call. DNA of the CDR3: TGCAGCGTCCCCCCTTGGAATAACTATGGCTACACCTTC. Translated, it gives CSVPPWNNYGYTF.